This TCR beta chain was sequenced during a study of CD8 T cells in Susac syndrome. Notes on the study in general: Only a relatively small number of individuals were included in the TCR sequencing and HLA analysis.

V lost 4 bases and J lost 5; bases outside the gene matches: 6. Looked up from germline, CDR1 is DFQATT and CDR2 is SNEGSKA (reference sequence). CDR3 length: 14 amino acids. Of note for this clonotype: Its antigen is as yet unknown.

It was with random hexamers that about 0.45 to 1 ug RNA was reverse transcribed. TCR beta CDR3 was amplified by immunoSEQ covering 54 Vbeta and 13 Jbeta. TCRdb processed the immunoSEQ multiplex PCR reads anew with MiXCR; each CDR3 protein has one entry. The sample yields about 140,000 distinct CDR3 sequences, 94% seen once. The clonotype comes from a human donor in good health. The source material was CD8+ T cells from PBMCs. The rearrangement uses TRBV20-1 and TRBJ2-7, with 12 bases identical to TRBD2. CDR3 nucleotide sequence: TGCAGTGCTAAGCTAGCGGGAGGGCCCCACGAGCAGTACTTC. It codes for CSAKLAGGPHEQYF.